This is a list of T cell receptor beta chains from one sample in a study of blood T cell repertoires in COVID-19. TCRdb's copy holds only in-frame clones and misses some; the assay was immunoSEQ multiplex PCR. Of over 85,000 clones detected, 87% appear once; the ten largest clones hold 2%. The sequenced sample consisted of peripheral blood. The receptors come from a man aged 45-60 years with active COVID-19. Each CDR3 is given with its conserved first and last residue. Rows give clone size only sometimes, using once, few, many, or a class for an expanded clone.

j_call clone_size v_call cdr3_aa
TRBJ1-4 . TRBV7-2 CASSLLRGGRKLFF
TRBJ1-6 . TRBV3-1/TRBV3-2 CASSLLGGGNSPLHF
TRBJ1-2 . TRBV6-4 CASSDSRGLYGYTF
TRBJ1-2 . TRBV6-6 CASSPRVNRGGNYGYTF
TRBJ1-2 . TRBV18 CASSPPELRYGYTF
TRBJ2-7 . TRBV5-4 CASSYGGTAGTYEQYF
TRBJ1-1 once TRBV30 CAWSRTNTEAFF
TRBJ1-2 . TRBV6-5 CASSYRQTKNYGYTF
TRBJ2-2 . TRBV7-8 CASTARTGFFTGELFF
TRBJ1-6 . TRBV9 CASSEGHTGGSPLHF
TRBJ2-3 . TRBV11-2 CASSLGASGRTDTQYF
TRBJ2-1 . TRBV6-2/TRBV6-3 CASSLLANEQFF
TRBJ1-3 . TRBV7-9 CASSLAGQGFGNTIYF
TRBJ2-7 . TRBV27 CASSTTRQGKDEQYF
TRBJ1-1 . TRBV7-2 CASSLMDWSTEAFF
TRBJ1-5 . TRBV27 CASSSRRRGDF